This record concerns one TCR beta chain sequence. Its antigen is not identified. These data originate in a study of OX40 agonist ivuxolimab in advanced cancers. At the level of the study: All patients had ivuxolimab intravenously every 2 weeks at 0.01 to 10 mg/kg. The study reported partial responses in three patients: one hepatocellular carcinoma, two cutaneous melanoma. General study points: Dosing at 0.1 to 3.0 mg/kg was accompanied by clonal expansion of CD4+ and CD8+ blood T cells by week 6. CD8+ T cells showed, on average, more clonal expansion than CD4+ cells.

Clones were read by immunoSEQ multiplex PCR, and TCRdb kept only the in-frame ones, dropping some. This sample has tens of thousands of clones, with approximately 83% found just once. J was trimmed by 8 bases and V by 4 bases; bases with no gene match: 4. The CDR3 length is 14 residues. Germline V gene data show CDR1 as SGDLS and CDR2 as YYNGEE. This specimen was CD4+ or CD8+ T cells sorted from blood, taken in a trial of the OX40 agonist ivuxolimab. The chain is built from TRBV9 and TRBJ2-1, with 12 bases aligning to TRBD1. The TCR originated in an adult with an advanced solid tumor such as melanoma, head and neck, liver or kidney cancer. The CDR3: CASSRGQGAHEQFF. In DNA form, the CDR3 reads TGTGCCAGCAGCAGGGGACAGGGGGCCCATGAGCAGTTCTTC.